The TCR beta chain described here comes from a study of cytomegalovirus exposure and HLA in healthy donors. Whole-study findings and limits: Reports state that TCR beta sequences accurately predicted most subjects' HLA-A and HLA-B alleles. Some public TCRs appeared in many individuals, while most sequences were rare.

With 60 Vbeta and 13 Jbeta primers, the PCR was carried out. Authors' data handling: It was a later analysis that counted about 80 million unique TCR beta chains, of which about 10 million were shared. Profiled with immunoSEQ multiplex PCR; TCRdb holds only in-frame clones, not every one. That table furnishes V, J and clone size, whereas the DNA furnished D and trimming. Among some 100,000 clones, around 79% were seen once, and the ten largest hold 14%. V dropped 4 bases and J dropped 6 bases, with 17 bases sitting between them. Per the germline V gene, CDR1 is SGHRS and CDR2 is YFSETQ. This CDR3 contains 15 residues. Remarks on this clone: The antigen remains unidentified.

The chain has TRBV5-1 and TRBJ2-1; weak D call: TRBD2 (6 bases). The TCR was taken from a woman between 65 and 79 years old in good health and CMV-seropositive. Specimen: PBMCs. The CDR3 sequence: CASSAKGWGVNEQFF. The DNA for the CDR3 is TGCGCCAGCAGCGCAAAAGGGTGGGGGGTCAATGAGCAGTTCTTC.